Included here is one T cell receptor (beta chain) sequence, with context. Its antigen is as yet unknown. These data come from a study of OX40 agonist ivuxolimab in advanced cancers. Study-wide background: Every 2 weeks, ivuxolimab was infused into the patients intravenously at between 0.01 and 10 mg/kg. Partial responses were recorded for three patients, including one with hepatocellular carcinoma and two with cutaneous melanoma.

Sequencing used immunoSEQ multiplex PCR; TCRdb keeps in-frame clones, though not all of them. The table shows fewer than 35,000 clones, with roughly 90% occurring only once. Germline assignment: CDR1 ENHRY and CDR2 SYGVKD. With 3 bases removed from V and 3 bases from J, the gap between germline ends came to 2 bases. This CDR3 region has 11 residues. Findings of the study overall: Among patients with partial responses at 0.1-3.0 mg/kg, clonal expansion was among the lowest.

Blood specimens came from baseline, cycle 4 day 1, and cycle 7 day 1. J is TRBJ1-1 and V is TRBV10-3; no clear D gene. This sequence was found in an adult with an advanced solid tumor such as melanoma, head and neck, liver or kidney cancer. This specimen consisted of CD4+ or CD8+ T cells sorted from blood, obtained in a trial of the OX40 agonist ivuxolimab. CDR3 in DNA: TGTGCCATCAGTGAACACACTGAAGCTTTCTTT. It translates to CAISEHTEAFF.